This TCR beta chain was sequenced during a study of cytomegalovirus exposure and HLA in healthy donors. This clone appeared a single time. Germline-derived CDR1 and CDR2 are MDHEN and SYDVKM. V shed 7 bases and J 16 bases; nucleotides not matched to a gene: 13. CDR3 length: 15 amino acids. PCR amplification relied on 60 Vbeta primers (plus 13 Jbeta primers). Only in-frame clones appear in the TCRdb table, and some are missing; sequencing was by immunoSEQ multiplex PCR. The table shows 170,000 or so clones, with around 79% occurring only once. Sequenced input: PBMCs. The TCR sequence derives from a woman in her forties or fifties in good health and CMV-seronegative. V is TRBV28 and J is TRBJ2-1; 16 bases map to TRBD2. CDR3 region: CASTTRGLAGGHYFF. DNA for the CDR3: TGTGCCAGCACCACCCGGGGACTAGCGGGGGGGCATTACTTCTTC.